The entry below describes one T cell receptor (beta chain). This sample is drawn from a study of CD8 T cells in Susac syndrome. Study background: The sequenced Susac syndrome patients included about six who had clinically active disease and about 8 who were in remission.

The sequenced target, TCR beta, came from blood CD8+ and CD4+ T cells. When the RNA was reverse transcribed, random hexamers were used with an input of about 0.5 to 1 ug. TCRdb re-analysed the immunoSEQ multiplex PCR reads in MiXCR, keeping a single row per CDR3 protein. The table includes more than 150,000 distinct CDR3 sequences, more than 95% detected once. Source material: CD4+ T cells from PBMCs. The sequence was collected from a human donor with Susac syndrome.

The CDR3 loop reads CSVEGQGAGQPQHF. The DNA for the CDR3 is TGCAGCGTTGAAGGGCAGGGGGCCGGTCAGCCCCAGCATTTT. V is TRBV29-1 and J is TRBJ1-5; 8 positions match TRBD1. The CDR3 spans 14 residues. The V and J ends lost 1 base and 6 bases, in that order; junction bases with no gene match: 5. Germline-derived CDR1 and CDR2 are SQVTM and ANQGSEA.